Reported below is one T cell receptor beta chain. Antigen: not known. The data were taken from a study of molecular identifiers for immune sequencing clone quantification. Study results and caveats: Over 97% of effector molecules, but under 1% in naive cells, were held by clones with more than 20 RNA copies.

Naive CD8 T cells were sorted as CD8+CD4-CCR7+CD45RA+. This CDR3 region has 13 residues. Between the trimmed V and J ends, which lost 8 bases and 7 bases, there was a span of 14 bases. CDR1 and CDR2 (germline): LGHNA, YSLEER. Preparation methods for the bulk TCR libraries were those previously described, with listed TCR primers. TCRdb passed the PCR reads through MiXCR, listing each CDR3 protein once. The profile shows some 580,000 distinct CDR3 sequences, 25% of them singletons. The sequencing input was naive CD8+ T cells from blood, with Jurkat cell RNA spiked in. The subset was: FACS-sorted CD8+CD4-CCR7+CD45RA+ naive T cells. The rearrangement uses TRBV4-3 and TRBJ1-4; D is undetermined. The receptor was isolated from a human donor in good health. Some libraries in this study had Jurkat cell RNA spiked in. For the CDR3, the DNA is TGCGCCAGCTCCAGGACCCTCGGTGAAAAACTGTTTTTT. Amino acids: CASSRTLGEKLFF.